Listed below are T cell receptor beta chains from one sample, sequenced in a study of blood T cell repertoires in COVID-19. Some clones are missing from TCRdb's copy, which holds only in-frame ones; the method was immunoSEQ multiplex PCR. The table includes 300,000 or so clones, roughly 90% detected once. Sequencing used peripheral blood. These receptors were obtained from a woman in her twenties or thirties with COVID-19, enrolled during active disease. Each CDR3 is given without its conserved first and last residue. The D gene is left open where the match is weak. Rows may omit the clone size; those that give it use once, few, many or a size class.

D gene,V gene,clone size,CDR3 protein
TRBD1,TRBV3-1/TRBV3-2,once,ASSQAGQGTKETQY
NA,TRBV6-5,NA,ASQNGVHEQY
NA,TRBV7-3,NA,ASSLTNIPDTQY
TRBD1,TRBV13,NA,ASSVNRGSSYEQY
NA,TRBV3-1/TRBV3-2,few,ASSQDPNQPQH
TRBD2,TRBV6-5,once,ASSGLAGGPKY
TRBD1,TRBV30,NA,AWRRDSVKGKLF
TRBD2,TRBV7-6,NA,ASSLMAGVYEQY
TRBD1,TRBV7-9,NA,ASRAGLQGVSGYT
TRBD1,TRBV19,NA,ASSIRPGTGYYNEQF
TRBD1,TRBV3-1/TRBV3-2,NA,ASSRDRGQGADGYT
TRBD2,TRBV6-5,once,ASRLAGGPYEQF
NA,TRBV12-3/TRBV12-4,NA,ASSLARNDKLY
TRBD1,TRBV6-1,NA,ASSDGTGGNYGYT
TRBD1,TRBV6-5,few,ASRPVTGYEEQY
NA,TRBV11-3,NA,ASSLAQYNEQF
NA,TRBV12-3/TRBV12-4,few,ASSLTGPYEQY
TRBD1,TRBV27,NA,ASSPLGQGDTEAF
NA,TRBV29-1,NA,SVRGGKDGTEKLF
TRBD1,TRBV27,few,ASKLRTGLYEQY
NA,TRBV3-1/TRBV3-2,few,ASRGGRSYGYT
TRBD1,TRBV7-2,NA,ASSLPHQGAKEH
TRBD1,TRBV29-1,NA,SVVSHQGAYGYT
TRBD1,TRBV7-3,NA,ASSLRRTGGPTEAF
TRBD2,TRBV11-3,NA,ASSSRGTSGRAETQY
TRBD2,TRBV27,NA,ASTVAGGAYNEQF
TRBD1,TRBV7-2,NA,ASSLEQGVRGYT
NA,TRBV6-5,once,ASRSPNYGYT
NA,TRBV10-1,once,ASSESLTGKDETQY
TRBD1,TRBV6-5,NA,ASRRDRDSNQPQH
TRBD1,TRBV30,NA,AWARDRLNTEAF
NA,TRBV6-5,NA,ASSRQSDQPQH
NA,TRBV7-9,NA,ASSLVRGYEQY
TRBD1,TRBV27,NA,ASSPGQVSYEQY
NA,TRBV18,NA,ASSPGQTNIQY
TRBD1,TRBV6-4,once,ASRQGDYGYT
TRBD1,TRBV29-1,NA,SVTGGKVETQY
NA,TRBV29-1,NA,SVERMREKTDTQY
NA,TRBV4-1,NA,ASSLTGTDPYEQY
NA,TRBV9,NA,ASSVIQNTGELF
NA,TRBV5-1,NA,ASSFSHNTEAF
TRBD2,TRBV30,NA,AWVAGESSYEQY
TRBD2,TRBV5-6,NA,ASSLEIAGLVWDEQF
NA,TRBV5-1,NA,ASSGATEAF
NA,TRBV6-5,NA,ASSYGGVGNTEAF
NA,TRBV19,NA,ASSSGSVSPLH
TRBD1,TRBV15,NA,ATSRDSRGQDEKLF
TRBD1,TRBV27,NA,ASSLGRGQGYYGYT
NA,TRBV6-1,once,ASSEAQDRWRAEAF
NA,TRBV7-8,NA,ASSLGTTSSGNTIY
NA,TRBV15,NA,ATSRDRSGQETQY
NA,TRBV10-1,NA,ASSESGQSSYEQY
NA,TRBV3-1/TRBV3-2,NA,ASSQGLGATGQPQH
TRBD2,TRBV11-2,NA,ATRGGDTGELF
NA,TRBV6-2/TRBV6-3,NA,ASSYPTTLVGYEGYT
NA,TRBV5-6,once,ASSLGGQGGQPQH
TRBD1,TRBV6-5,NA,ASKTGGRDEKLF
TRBD2,TRBV27,NA,ASSFGQIGGTYEQY
TRBD1,TRBV19,NA,ASSDPGGMNTEAF